This T cell receptor beta chain originates from a study of T cell clones after liver transplantation. Study as a whole: TCRbeta sequencing after a pre-transplant mixed lymphocyte reaction identified graft-donor-reactive clones, later tracked in post-transplant blood. Standard immunosuppression, with no induction, continued until 12-24 months after transplant.

The V segment lost 3 bases and the J segment 8 bases; nucleotides outside the gene matches: 10. CDR3 length: 14 residues. Per germline, CDR1 SGDLS and CDR2 YYNGEE. TCRbeta sequences of proliferating CFSE-low MLR cells were labeled alloreactive. Pre-transplant recipient cells responded to graft donor PBMCs, splenocytes, lymph-node cells, or third-party PBMCs. The table came from immunoSEQ multiplex PCR; TCRdb's copy has only in-frame clones and leaves some out. The table records approximately 5,000 clones, roughly two fifths of them present only once. In regard to this clone: Its antigen is not known.

The gene calls are TRBV9 and TRBJ1-2, with 7 bases fitting TRBD1. The clonotype comes from a human patient who received a liver transplant. Certain T cells may be donor cells from the graft. What was sequenced was CD4+ T cells from cultured PBMCs. As DNA, the CDR3 is TGTGCCAGCAGCGAAATTCCCCAGGGGGGCGGCTACACCTTC. Protein sequence: CASSEIPQGGGYTF.